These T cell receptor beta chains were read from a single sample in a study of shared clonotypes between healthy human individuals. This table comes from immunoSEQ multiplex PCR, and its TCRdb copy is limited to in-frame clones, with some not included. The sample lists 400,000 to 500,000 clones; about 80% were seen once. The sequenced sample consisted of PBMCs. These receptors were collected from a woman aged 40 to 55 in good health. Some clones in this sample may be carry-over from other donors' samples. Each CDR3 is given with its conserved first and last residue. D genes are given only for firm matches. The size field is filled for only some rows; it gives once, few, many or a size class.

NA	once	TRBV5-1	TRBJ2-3	TGCGCCAGCAGCTTATCAGGGGCGACTGGCACAGATACGCAGTATTTT	CASSLSGATGTDTQYF
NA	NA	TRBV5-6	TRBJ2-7	TGTGCCAGCAGCACTCTTGAGAACGAGCAGTACTTC	CASSTLENEQYF
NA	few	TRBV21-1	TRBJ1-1	TGTGCCAGCATGAGCCAGGGTAACACTGAAGCTTTCTTT	CASMSQGNTEAFF
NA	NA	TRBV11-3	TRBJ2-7	TGTGCCAGCAGCTTAGACAGGGGAGCCGGCGAGCAGTACTTC	CASSLDRGAGEQYF
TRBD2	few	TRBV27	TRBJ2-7	TGTGCCAGCAGTATTGGGAGGGACTCCTACGAGCAGTACTTC	CASSIGRDSYEQYF
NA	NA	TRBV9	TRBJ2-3	TGTGCCAGCAGCGTAGGAGGGGATACGCAGTATTTT	CASSVGGDTQYF
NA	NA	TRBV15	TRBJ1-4	TGTGCCACCAGCAGAGAGCGGACAGAAAATGAAAAACTGTTTTTT	CATSRERTENEKLFF
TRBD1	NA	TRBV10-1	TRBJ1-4	TGCGCCAGCAGCGATGAAAACCGGGACAGTTCTTTCTGGGGGGAAAAACTGTTTTTT	CASSDENRDSSFWGEKLFF
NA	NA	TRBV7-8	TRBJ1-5	TGTGCCAGCAGCTTAGCCGACAGCCGCAATCAGCCCCAGCATTTT	CASSLADSRNQPQHF
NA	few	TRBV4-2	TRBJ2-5	TGTGCCAGCAGCCAAGATCCCCAAGAGACCCAGTACTTC	CASSQDPQETQYF
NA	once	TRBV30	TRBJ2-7	TGTGCCTGGAGTGCCATGGGCAGCCGTCCGGAGTACTTC	CAWSAMGSRPEYF
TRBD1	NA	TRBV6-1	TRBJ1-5	TGTGCCAGCAGTGAAACGACAGGGTTCTATCAGCCCCAGCATTTT	CASSETTGFYQPQHF
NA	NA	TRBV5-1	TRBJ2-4	TGCGCCAGCAGCTTGCGAGGGGAAAACATTCAGTACTTC	CASSLRGENIQYF
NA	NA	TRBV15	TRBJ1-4	TGTGCCACCAGCAGAGATCTTAACAGGATTGCCGTTAATGAAAAACTGTTTTTT	CATSRDLNRIAVNEKLFF
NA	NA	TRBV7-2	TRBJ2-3	TGTGCCAGCAGCGTGCCGCACGCGGATACGCAGTATTTT	CASSVPHADTQYF
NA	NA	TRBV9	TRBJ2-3	TGTGCCAGCAGCGGGGCGGGACCACGCACAGATACGCAGTATTTT	CASSGAGPRTDTQYF
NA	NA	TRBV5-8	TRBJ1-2	TGTGCCAGCAGCTTGGCCGGCTCCAGAAGCTATGGCTACACCTTC	CASSLAGSRSYGYTF
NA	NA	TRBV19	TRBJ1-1	TGTGCCAGTAGTAGTTCAGGGGTCCTGTCAGTAGAAGCTTTCTTT	CASSSSGVLSVEAFF
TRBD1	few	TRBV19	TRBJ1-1	TGTGCCAGTAGTGCGTCGACAGGGGGCACTGAAGCTTTCTTT	CASSASTGGTEAFF
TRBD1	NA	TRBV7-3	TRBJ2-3	TGTGCCAGCAAAGGGACAGGGGGCACAGATACGCAGTATTTT	CASKGTGGTDTQYF
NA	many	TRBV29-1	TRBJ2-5	TGCAGCGTTGGGTGGGGGGTTCAAGAGACCCAGTACTTC	CSVGWGVQETQYF
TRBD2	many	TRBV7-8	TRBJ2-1	TGTGCCAGCGTCCTGTGGGCTAGCGGGGGGGCCTACAATGAGCAGTTCTTC	CASVLWASGGAYNEQFF
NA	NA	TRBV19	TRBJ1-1	TGTGCCAGTAGTATTTATGGGATAGAAGCTTTCTTT	CASSIYGIEAFF
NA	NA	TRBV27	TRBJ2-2	TGTGCCAGCAGTTTAACCCCTCCCAGACAGCCCACCGGGGAGCTGTTTTTT	CASSLTPPRQPTGELFF
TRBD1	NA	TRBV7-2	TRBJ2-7	TGTGCCAGCAGCTTAGCGGGGACAGGGGTCGAGCAGTACTTC	CASSLAGTGVEQYF
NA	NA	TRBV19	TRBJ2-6	TGTGCCAGTAGTATCTGGTACGGCGTTGGGGCCAACGTCCTGACTTTC	CASSIWYGVGANVLTF
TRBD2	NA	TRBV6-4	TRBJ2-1	TGTGCCAGCAGCGTCCGGGAGGTTTACAATGAGCAGTTCTTC	CASSVREVYNEQFF
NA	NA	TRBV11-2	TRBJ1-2	TGTGCCAGCAGCCCCCTCGGGCAGTTCGACTATGGCTACACCTTC	CASSPLGQFDYGYTF
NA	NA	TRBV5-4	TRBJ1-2	TGTGCCAGCAGCTTAGGGAAGAAACTTTATGGCTACACCTTC	CASSLGKKLYGYTF
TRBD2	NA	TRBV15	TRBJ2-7	TGTGCCACCAGCAACCAGCGGGAGGTGAACGAGCAGTACTTC	CATSNQREVNEQYF
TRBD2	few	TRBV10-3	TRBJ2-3	TGTGCCATCAGTGAGTCAGCGGGAGGGCCAGATACGCAGTATTTT	CAISESAGGPDTQYF
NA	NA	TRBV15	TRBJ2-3	TGTGCCACCTCGGCGTGGGCACCCACAGATACGCAGTATTTT	CATSAWAPTDTQYF
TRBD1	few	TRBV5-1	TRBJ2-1	TGCGCCAGCAGCTTGGGACAGGGACACCAAGAGCAGTTCTTC	CASSLGQGHQEQFF
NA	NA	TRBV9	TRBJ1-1	TGTGCCAGCAGCGTAGGTCAGGTACCGGCTGAAGCTTTCTTT	CASSVGQVPAEAFF
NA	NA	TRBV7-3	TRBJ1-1	TGTGCCAGCAGCCCAGGACGTGACACTGAAGCTTTCTTT	CASSPGRDTEAFF
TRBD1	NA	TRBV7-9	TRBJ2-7	TGTGCCAGCAGCTTACTTCGGGACAGGGGGCATGAGCAGTACTTC	CASSLLRDRGHEQYF
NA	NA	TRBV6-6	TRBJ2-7	TGTGCCAGCAGCCCGGGGTCGGGGTCCGAGCAGTACTTC	CASSPGSGSEQYF
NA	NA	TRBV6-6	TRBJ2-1	TGTGCCAGCACCCGGGGGCTAAGCTCCTACAATGAGCAGTTCTTC	CASTRGLSSYNEQFF
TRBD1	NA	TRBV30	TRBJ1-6	TGTGCCTGGAGACAGGGGGCAAGTAATTCACCCCTCCACTTT	CAWRQGASNSPLHF
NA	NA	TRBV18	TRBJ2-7	TGTGCCAGCTCACCACCAGCCACCTACGAGCAGTACTTC	CASSPPATYEQYF
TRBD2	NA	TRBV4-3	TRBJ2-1	TGCGCCAGCAGCCAAGAAGGACTAGCGGCCGACAAAAGGTTCTTC	CASSQEGLAADKRFF
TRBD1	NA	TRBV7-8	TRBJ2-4	TGTGCCAGCAGCCACGTCCGGGACAGTTCCCCTACTATGGCCAAAAACATTCAGTACTTC	CASSHVRDSSPTMAKNIQYF
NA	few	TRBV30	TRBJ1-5	TGTGCCTGGAGTCTAAGGCAGTCCAATCAGCCCCAGCATTTT	CAWSLRQSNQPQHF
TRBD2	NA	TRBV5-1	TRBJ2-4	TGCGCCAGCAGCTTGACTAGCGGGATAGCGGACATTCAGTACTTC	CASSLTSGIADIQYF
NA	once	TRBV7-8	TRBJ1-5	TGTGCCAGCAGCTTAGGAGACAGGAATCAGCCCCAGCATTTT	CASSLGDRNQPQHF
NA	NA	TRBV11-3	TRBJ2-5	TGTGCCAGCAGCTCCACGTTTCAAGAGACCCAGTACTTC	CASSSTFQETQYF
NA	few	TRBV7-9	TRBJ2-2	TGTGCCAGCGCCTGGGTACAGGGGAGGACCGGGGAGCTGTTTTTT	CASAWVQGRTGELFF
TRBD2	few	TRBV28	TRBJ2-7	TGTGCCAGCAGTTTAGGACTAGCGGGACTCAAAGGCGAGCAGTACTTC	CASSLGLAGLKGEQYF
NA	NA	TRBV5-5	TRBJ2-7	TGTGCCAGCAGCTTTCGGGCAGGGGCTCTAAGCTCCTACGAGCAGTACTTC	CASSFRAGALSSYEQYF
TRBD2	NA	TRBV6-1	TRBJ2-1	TGTGCCAGCAGTGTGGGACTAGCGAGATCCTACAATGAGCAGTTCTTC	CASSVGLARSYNEQFF
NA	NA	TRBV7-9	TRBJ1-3	TGTGCCAGCAGTACTGGAAACACCATATATTTT	CASSTGNTIYF
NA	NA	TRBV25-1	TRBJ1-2	TGTGCCAGCAGTGAGCTCCAGCGTAACTATGGCTACACCTTC	CASSELQRNYGYTF
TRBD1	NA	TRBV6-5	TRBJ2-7	TGTGCCAGCAGAGGACAGGGGGCCCCCTACGAGCAGTACTTC	CASRGQGAPYEQYF
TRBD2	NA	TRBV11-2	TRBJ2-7	TGTGCCAGCAGCTTAGGACTAGCAAACCCCGGATACGAGCAGTACTTC	CASSLGLANPGYEQYF
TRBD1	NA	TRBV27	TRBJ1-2	TGTGCCAGCAGTTCCGGGACAGCCCCGACCTATGGCTACACCTTC	CASSSGTAPTYGYTF
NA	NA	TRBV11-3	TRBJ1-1	TGTGCCATCCTCAACACTGAAGCTTTCTTT	CAILNTEAFF